The rows below give T cell receptor beta chains drawn from one sample of a study of pediatric ulcerative colitis. Clones were read by immunoSEQ multiplex PCR, and TCRdb kept only the in-frame ones, dropping some. The sample yields around 64,000 clones, less than 90% seen once. What was sequenced was blood. The receptor source for this set is a boy younger than 18 with severe ulcerative colitis. Both conserved end residues are part of each CDR3. The order of the fields is D gene, V gene, clone size, J gene, CDR3 DNA, CDR3 protein. D genes are given only for firm matches. Clone size is given for some rows only: seen once, a few or many times, or a class if the clone is expanded.

d_gene: .
v_gene: TRBV11-2
abundance: .
j_gene: TRBJ2-7
CDR3nt: TGTGCCAGCAGCTTAAACGGGCCTCCCGAGCAGTACTTC
CDR3aa: CASSLNGPPEQYF

d_gene: .
v_gene: TRBV27
abundance: .
j_gene: TRBJ1-6
CDR3nt: TGTGCCAGCAGTTTACAGGGCTATAATTCACCCCTCCACTTT
CDR3aa: CASSLQGYNSPLHF

d_gene: .
v_gene: TRBV5-1
abundance: .
j_gene: TRBJ2-1
CDR3nt: TGCGCCAGCAGCTTGCTGTCCCGTTGGGAGCAGTTCTTC
CDR3aa: CASSLLSRWEQFF

d_gene: .
v_gene: TRBV6-5
abundance: .
j_gene: TRBJ2-1
CDR3nt: TGTGCCAGCAGCCGAGGTGGGGACGCCTACAATGAGCAGTTCTTC
CDR3aa: CASSRGGDAYNEQFF

d_gene: .
v_gene: TRBV5-1
abundance: few
j_gene: TRBJ1-1
CDR3nt: TGCGCCAGCAGGATGGGGGCTGGGAACACTGAAGCTTTCTTT
CDR3aa: CASRMGAGNTEAFF

d_gene: .
v_gene: TRBV4-3
abundance: .
j_gene: TRBJ2-7
CDR3nt: TGCGCCAGTAGCCAAGCCATCTGGGAAACCTACGAGCAGTACTTC
CDR3aa: CASSQAIWETYEQYF

d_gene: .
v_gene: TRBV7-9
abundance: .
j_gene: TRBJ2-1
CDR3nt: TGTGCCAGCAGCTTAGGGGGTTTCACAGACTACAATGAGCAGTTCTTC
CDR3aa: CASSLGGFTDYNEQFF

d_gene: TRBD2
v_gene: TRBV18
abundance: .
j_gene: TRBJ2-5
CDR3nt: TGTGCCAGCTCCCGGGGACTAGCGGGATCCGGGGAGACCCAGTACTTC
CDR3aa: CASSRGLAGSGETQYF

d_gene: .
v_gene: TRBV11-2
abundance: .
j_gene: TRBJ1-4
CDR3nt: TGTGCCAGCAGCTCCGTTAATGAAAAACTGTTTTTT
CDR3aa: CASSSVNEKLFF

d_gene: TRBD1
v_gene: TRBV19
abundance: .
j_gene: TRBJ1-2
CDR3nt: TGTGCCAGTAGTATCAGGGGGCAGGGGGTCTATGGCTACACCTTC
CDR3aa: CASSIRGQGVYGYTF

d_gene: TRBD1
v_gene: TRBV27
abundance: .
j_gene: TRBJ2-5
CDR3nt: TGTGCCAGCAGTACCACTCGACAGGGGGCTTACGAGACCCAGTACTTC
CDR3aa: CASSTTRQGAYETQYF

d_gene: .
v_gene: TRBV7-9
abundance: .
j_gene: TRBJ1-5
CDR3nt: TGTGCCAGCAGCTTAGAGAGGGATAATCAGCCCCAGCATTTT
CDR3aa: CASSLERDNQPQHF

d_gene: TRBD2
v_gene: TRBV11-3
abundance: .
j_gene: TRBJ2-7
CDR3nt: TGTGCCAGCAGCTTAGCTGGACTAGTGGGCTACGAGCAGTACTTC
CDR3aa: CASSLAGLVGYEQYF

d_gene: .
v_gene: TRBV4-3
abundance: once
j_gene: TRBJ2-7
CDR3nt: TGCGCCAGCAGCCAAGATAGAAGCGCGACCTACGAGCAGTACTTC
CDR3aa: CASSQDRSATYEQYF

d_gene: TRBD2
v_gene: TRBV10-3
abundance: .
j_gene: TRBJ2-2
CDR3nt: TGTGCCATCAGCCGCGAGCGGGAGGGCCCCGCCGGGGAGCTGTTTTTT
CDR3aa: CAISREREGPAGELFF

d_gene: TRBD1
v_gene: TRBV7-2
abundance: .
j_gene: TRBJ2-4
CDR3nt: TGTGCCAGCAGCCTGGGGACAGGGGGCTTGTACTTC
CDR3aa: CASSLGTGGLYF

d_gene: TRBD1
v_gene: TRBV11-3
abundance: .
j_gene: TRBJ1-2
CDR3nt: TGTGCCAGCACCCACGGGGTCGACAGGGGTATGCGTGGCTACACCTTC
CDR3aa: CASTHGVDRGMRGYTF

d_gene: .
v_gene: TRBV4-1
abundance: .
j_gene: TRBJ2-7
CDR3nt: TGCGCCAGCAGCCAAGGGACACTCTACGAGCAGTACTTC
CDR3aa: CASSQGTLYEQYF

d_gene: .
v_gene: TRBV6-1
abundance: .
j_gene: TRBJ2-7
CDR3nt: TGTGCCGCCTCGGCGAGAGGACCCTACGAGCAGTACTTC
CDR3aa: CAASARGPYEQYF

d_gene: .
v_gene: TRBV7-2
abundance: .
j_gene: TRBJ2-3
CDR3nt: TGTGCCAGCAGGCTAGTGGGAGATACGCAGTATTTT
CDR3aa: CASRLVGDTQYF

d_gene: TRBD1
v_gene: TRBV27
abundance: .
j_gene: TRBJ2-7
CDR3nt: TGTGCCAGCAGGGACAGGGGCAATCCCTACGAGCAGTACTTC
CDR3aa: CASRDRGNPYEQYF

d_gene: .
v_gene: TRBV7-9
abundance: .
j_gene: TRBJ2-3
CDR3nt: TGTGCCAGCAGCTTAGCGGCGGCTAGCACAGATACGCAGTATTTT
CDR3aa: CASSLAAASTDTQYF

d_gene: TRBD2
v_gene: TRBV7-2
abundance: .
j_gene: TRBJ2-1
CDR3nt: TGTGCCAGCAGCTTAGCGCTAGCGGGAGCCTACAATGAGCAGTTCTTC
CDR3aa: CASSLALAGAYNEQFF

d_gene: TRBD2
v_gene: TRBV7-9
abundance: .
j_gene: TRBJ2-1
CDR3nt: TGTGCCAGCAGCCCAAGGACTAGCCGCCTCTCCTACAATGAGCAGTTCTTC
CDR3aa: CASSPRTSRLSYNEQFF

d_gene: .
v_gene: TRBV6-1
abundance: .
j_gene: TRBJ2-7
CDR3nt: TGTGCCAGCAGTGACGCGGCGGATTACGAGCAGTACTTC
CDR3aa: CASSDAADYEQYF

d_gene: TRBD1
v_gene: TRBV28
abundance: .
j_gene: TRBJ1-2
CDR3nt: TGTGCCAGCACGGGACAGTACTATGGCTACACCTTC
CDR3aa: CASTGQYYGYTF

d_gene: .
v_gene: TRBV1
abundance: .
j_gene: TRBJ2-1
CDR3nt: TGCACCAGCAGCCAAGAAGGGGAGACGGGAGGAAAGGGGCATGAGCAGTTCTTC
CDR3aa: CTSSQEGETGGKGHEQFF

d_gene: .
v_gene: TRBV7-2
abundance: .
j_gene: TRBJ2-7
CDR3nt: TGTGCCAGCAGCCTCGGACCGATGAGCTCCTACGAGCAGTACTTC
CDR3aa: CASSLGPMSSYEQYF

d_gene: .
v_gene: TRBV6-5
abundance: .
j_gene: TRBJ2-7
CDR3nt: TGTGCCAGCAGTTACGGGACACCTGGTTACGAGCAGTACTTC
CDR3aa: CASSYGTPGYEQYF

d_gene: .
v_gene: TRBV2
abundance: once
j_gene: TRBJ1-1
CDR3nt: TGTGCCAGCAGTTCTCGGGCCCGAGGGGCGAACACTGAAGCTTTCTTT
CDR3aa: CASSSRARGANTEAFF

d_gene: .
v_gene: TRBV21-1
abundance: .
j_gene: TRBJ2-7
CDR3nt: TGTGCCAGCAGCTCCGGGACAGGGATTTTCTCCTACGAGCAGTACTTC
CDR3aa: CASSSGTGIFSYEQYF

d_gene: .
v_gene: TRBV5-8
abundance: .
j_gene: TRBJ1-3
CDR3nt: TGTGCCAGCAACAGAAAAGTGGACAGATGGAACTCTGGAAACACCATATATTTT
CDR3aa: CASNRKVDRWNSGNTIYF

d_gene: .
v_gene: TRBV7-2
abundance: .
j_gene: TRBJ2-3
CDR3nt: TGTGCCAGCAGCTTAGACAGGGTTGGCACAGATACGCAGTATTTT
CDR3aa: CASSLDRVGTDTQYF

d_gene: TRBD2
v_gene: TRBV13
abundance: .
j_gene: TRBJ2-1
CDR3nt: TGTGCCAGCAGCTATCGAAGTAGCGGGAGTCTTGGGGAGCAGTTCTTC
CDR3aa: CASSYRSSGSLGEQFF

d_gene: .
v_gene: TRBV6-5
abundance: .
j_gene: TRBJ1-3
CDR3nt: TGTGCCAGCAGTTACTCGAAGCAGGGTCGAAACACCATATATTTT
CDR3aa: CASSYSKQGRNTIYF

d_gene: .
v_gene: TRBV27
abundance: .
j_gene: TRBJ1-4
CDR3nt: TGTGCCAGCAGTTTAACACATGTGGGGGTTGGTGAAAAACTGTTTTTT
CDR3aa: CASSLTHVGVGEKLFF

d_gene: .
v_gene: TRBV6-1
abundance: .
j_gene: TRBJ1-1
CDR3nt: TGTGCCAGCAGTACCAAGATGGCGTTGAACACTGAAGCTTTCTTT
CDR3aa: CASSTKMALNTEAFF

d_gene: .
v_gene: TRBV29-1
abundance: .
j_gene: TRBJ2-6
CDR3nt: TGCAGCGTTTCGACCGCGAGCTCTGGGGCCAACGTCCTGACTTTC
CDR3aa: CSVSTASSGANVLTF

d_gene: .
v_gene: TRBV27
abundance: .
j_gene: TRBJ2-7
CDR3nt: TGTGCCAGCAGTTCGGACCATGCCCTCTACGAGCAGTACTTC
CDR3aa: CASSSDHALYEQYF

d_gene: TRBD1
v_gene: TRBV9
abundance: .
j_gene: TRBJ2-7
CDR3nt: TGTGCCAGCAGCGTAGAGGCAACAGGGGGGCTATCCTACGAGCAGTACTTC
CDR3aa: CASSVEATGGLSYEQYF

d_gene: .
v_gene: TRBV29-1
abundance: .
j_gene: TRBJ1-1
CDR3nt: TGCAGCGTTGTTGGGTTTGCGGACTCAAGGCGAGACACTGAAGCTTTCTTT
CDR3aa: CSVVGFADSRRDTEAFF

d_gene: .
v_gene: TRBV6-1
abundance: .
j_gene: TRBJ1-5
CDR3nt: TGTGCCAGCAGTACCATAGGGGAGGGCAATCAGCCCCAGCATTTT
CDR3aa: CASSTIGEGNQPQHF

d_gene: .
v_gene: TRBV11-2
abundance: .
j_gene: TRBJ1-1
CDR3nt: TGTGCCAGCAGCCTAATGGATCACACTGAAGCTTTCTTT
CDR3aa: CASSLMDHTEAFF

d_gene: .
v_gene: TRBV5-1
abundance: once
j_gene: TRBJ1-5
CDR3nt: TGCGCCAGCAGCTTAAGCGGGGATCAGCCCCAGCATTTT
CDR3aa: CASSLSGDQPQHF

d_gene: TRBD2
v_gene: TRBV15
abundance: .
j_gene: TRBJ2-7
CDR3nt: TGTGCCACCAGCCCTTCCCGGACTAGCGGATACGAGCAGTACTTC
CDR3aa: CATSPSRTSGYEQYF

d_gene: TRBD2
v_gene: TRBV6-5
abundance: .
j_gene: TRBJ2-1
CDR3nt: TGTGCCAGCAGTCAGGGGACTAGTGGCAATGAGCAGTTCTTC
CDR3aa: CASSQGTSGNEQFF

d_gene: .
v_gene: TRBV27
abundance: once
j_gene: TRBJ2-2
CDR3nt: TGTGCCAGCAGTTTATCCGGCGGTAGCGCGAACACCGGGGAGCTGTTTTTT
CDR3aa: CASSLSGGSANTGELFF

d_gene: TRBD1
v_gene: TRBV30
abundance: .
j_gene: TRBJ2-7
CDR3nt: TGTGCCTGGAGTGTACTTAGGGGGCGCGACTACGAGCAGTACTTC
CDR3aa: CAWSVLRGRDYEQYF

d_gene: .
v_gene: TRBV7-2
abundance: .
j_gene: TRBJ1-1
CDR3nt: TGTGCCAGCACCCGCATGAGGAACACTGAAGCTTTCTTT
CDR3aa: CASTRMRNTEAFF

d_gene: .
v_gene: TRBV2
abundance: .
j_gene: TRBJ1-2
CDR3nt: TGTGCCATACGGGGGGGGTCCTATGGCTACACCTTC
CDR3aa: CAIRGGSYGYTF

d_gene: .
v_gene: TRBV27
abundance: .
j_gene: TRBJ1-2
CDR3nt: TGTGCCAGCAGTTTGAATAGCGATAGGGACCCACGCTGTTGCACCTTC
CDR3aa: CASSLNSDRDPRCCTF

d_gene: .
v_gene: TRBV30
abundance: .
j_gene: TRBJ1-2
CDR3nt: TGTGCCTGGCGGTGGGGGCCAAAGTATGGCTACACCTTC
CDR3aa: CAWRWGPKYGYTF

d_gene: .
v_gene: TRBV5-1
abundance: .
j_gene: TRBJ2-5
CDR3nt: TGCGCCAGCAGTTTTTGGACACTTGGTCAAGAGACCCAGTACTTC
CDR3aa: CASSFWTLGQETQYF